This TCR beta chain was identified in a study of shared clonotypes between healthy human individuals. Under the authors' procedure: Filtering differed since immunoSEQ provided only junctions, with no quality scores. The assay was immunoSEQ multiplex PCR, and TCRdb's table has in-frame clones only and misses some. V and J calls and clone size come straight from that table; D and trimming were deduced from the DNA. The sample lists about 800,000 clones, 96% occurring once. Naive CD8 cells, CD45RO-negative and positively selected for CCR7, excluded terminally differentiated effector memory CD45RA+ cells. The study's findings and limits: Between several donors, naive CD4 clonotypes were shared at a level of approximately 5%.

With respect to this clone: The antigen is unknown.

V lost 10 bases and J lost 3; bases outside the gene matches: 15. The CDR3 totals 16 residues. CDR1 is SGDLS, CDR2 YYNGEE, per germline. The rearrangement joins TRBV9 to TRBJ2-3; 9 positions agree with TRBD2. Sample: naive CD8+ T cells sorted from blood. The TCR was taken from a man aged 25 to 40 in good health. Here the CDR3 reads CARGGVAGAWTDTQYF. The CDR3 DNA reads TGTGCCCGCGGGGGGGTAGCGGGAGCGTGGACAGATACGCAGTATTTT.